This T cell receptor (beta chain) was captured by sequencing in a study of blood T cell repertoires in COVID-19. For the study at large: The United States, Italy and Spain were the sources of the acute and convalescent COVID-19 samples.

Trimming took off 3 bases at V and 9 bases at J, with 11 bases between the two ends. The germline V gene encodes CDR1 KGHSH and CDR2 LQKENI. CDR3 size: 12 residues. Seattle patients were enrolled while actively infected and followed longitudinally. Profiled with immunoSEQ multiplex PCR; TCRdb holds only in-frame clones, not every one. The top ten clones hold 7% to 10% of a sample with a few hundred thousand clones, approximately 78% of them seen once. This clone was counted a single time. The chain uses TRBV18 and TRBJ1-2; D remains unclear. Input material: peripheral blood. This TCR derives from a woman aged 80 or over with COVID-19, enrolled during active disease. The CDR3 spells CASSPSGGSYTF. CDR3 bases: TGTGCCAGCTCACCGAGCGGAGGGAGCTACACCTTC.